The present T cell receptor (beta chain) was sequenced within a study of cytomegalovirus exposure and HLA in healthy donors. Overall study findings and caveats: V- and J-gene trimming in TCR beta was tied to a missense DCLRE1C variant by an analysis performed later.

This clone was found once. Its antigen is not known. CDR3 size: 17 residues. Germline V gene sequence: CDR1 SQVTM, CDR2 ANQGSEA. The V segment lost 3 bases and the J segment 4 bases; nucleotides outside the gene matches: 12. Both 60 Vbeta primers and 13 Jbeta primers went into the PCR. Here immunoSEQ multiplex PCR was the method, and the copy in TCRdb shows in-frame clones only, minus some. This table holds about 140,000 clones, around 80% found once. The V gene is TRBV29-1, the J gene TRBJ2-3, with TRBD2 matching over 11 bases. Specimen: PBMCs. The TCR sequence derives from a man aged 25-45 years in good health and CMV-seronegative. CDR3 sequence (DNA): TGCAGCGTTGATTTGACTAGCGGGATGGGTTGGGCAGATACGCAGTATTTT. It translates to CSVDLTSGMGWADTQYF.